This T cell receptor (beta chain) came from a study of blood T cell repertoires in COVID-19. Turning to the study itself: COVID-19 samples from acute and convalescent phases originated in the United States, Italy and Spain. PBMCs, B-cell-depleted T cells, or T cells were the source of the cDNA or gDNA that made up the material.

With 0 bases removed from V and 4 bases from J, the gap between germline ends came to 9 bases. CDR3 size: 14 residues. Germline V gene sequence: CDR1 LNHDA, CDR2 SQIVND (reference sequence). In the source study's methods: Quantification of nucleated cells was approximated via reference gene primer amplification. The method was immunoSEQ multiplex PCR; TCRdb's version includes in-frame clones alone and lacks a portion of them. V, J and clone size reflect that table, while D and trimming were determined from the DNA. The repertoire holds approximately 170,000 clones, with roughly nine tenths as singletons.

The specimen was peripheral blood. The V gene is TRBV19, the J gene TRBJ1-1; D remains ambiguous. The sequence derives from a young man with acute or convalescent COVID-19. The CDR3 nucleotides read TGTGCCAGTAGTATAGACCTGTCCTCCACTGAAGCTTTCTTT. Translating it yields CASSIDLSSTEAFF.